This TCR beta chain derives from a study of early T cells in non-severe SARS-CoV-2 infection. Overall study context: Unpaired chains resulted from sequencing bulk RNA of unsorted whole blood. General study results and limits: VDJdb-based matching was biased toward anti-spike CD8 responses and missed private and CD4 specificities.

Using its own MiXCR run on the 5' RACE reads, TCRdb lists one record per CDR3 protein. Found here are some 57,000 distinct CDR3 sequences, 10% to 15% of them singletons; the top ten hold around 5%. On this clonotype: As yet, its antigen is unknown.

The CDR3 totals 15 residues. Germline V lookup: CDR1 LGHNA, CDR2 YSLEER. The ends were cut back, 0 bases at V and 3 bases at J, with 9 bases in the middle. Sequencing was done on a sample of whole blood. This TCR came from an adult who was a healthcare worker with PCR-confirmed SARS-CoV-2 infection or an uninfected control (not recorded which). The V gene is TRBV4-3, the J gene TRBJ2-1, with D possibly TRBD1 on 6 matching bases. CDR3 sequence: CASSQEGRGYNEQFF. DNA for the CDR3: TGCGCCAGCAGCCAAGAGGGCAGGGGCTACAATGAGCAGTTCTTC.